Below, 22 T cell receptor beta chains from the same sample are listed, as sequenced in a study of OX40 agonist ivuxolimab in advanced cancers. TCRdb's table, derived via immunoSEQ multiplex PCR, lists solely in-frame clones and lacks some. The data show approximately 65,000 clones, about 92% seen once. The input for sequencing was CD4+ or CD8+ T cells sorted from blood, taken in a trial of the OX40 agonist ivuxolimab. Receptor source: an adult with an advanced solid tumor such as melanoma, head and neck, liver or kidney cancer.

This chain joins TRBV19 and TRBJ1-2; TRBD1 agrees at 7 bases. There are 13 residues in the CDR3. Trimming took 6 bases from V and 6 from J; bases not matched to a gene: 7. The germline gives CDR1 LNHDA, CDR2 SQIVND (reference sequence). As DNA, the CDR3 is TGTGCCAGTAGCAGGGACAGCCGGGATGGCTACACCTTC. Amino acid sequence: CASSRDSRDGYTF.

This chain links TRBV25-1 with TRBJ1-5; 10 bases match TRBD1. V gave up 8 bases and J gave up 1 base; unmatched junction bases: 8. This CDR3 spans 16 amino acids. Germline loops: CDR1 MGHDK, CDR2 SYGVNS. Written as DNA, the CDR3 is TGTGCCAGCCAGGCGACAGGGGGCGGCAGCAATCAGCCCCAGCATTTT. This gives the protein CASQATGGGSNQPQHF.

The rearrangement uses TRBV10-3 and TRBJ2-3; D is ambiguous. V was clipped by 4 bases and J by 2 bases, with 13 bases between them. Germline CDR1 reads ENHRY; CDR2 reads SYGVKD. This CDR3 is built from 15 residues. The CDR3 spells CAISGAEQSTDTQYF. As DNA, the CDR3 is TGTGCCATCAGTGGGGCTGAACAGTCCACAGATACGCAGTATTTT.

The V and J genes are TRBV18 and TRBJ1-2, with D possibly TRBD1 on 5 matching bases. CDR1 and CDR2 from the germline V gene are KGHSH and LQKENI. The CDR3 has 15 amino acids. Trimming cost V 2 bases and J 3 bases, with 13 bases left between them. The CDR3 DNA sequence: TGTGCCAGCTCACCATCCGGGACGGCTTACTATGGCTACACCTTC. This sequence encodes CASSPSGTAYYGYTF.

The chain uses TRBV5-5 and TRBJ1-2; D gene unclear. Germline V gene sequence: CDR1 SGHKS, CDR2 YYEKEE (reference sequence). The ends were cut back, 3 bases at V and 1 base at J, with 7 bases in the middle. This CDR3 has 13 amino acids. Here the CDR3 reads CASSSLDNYGYTF. DNA for the CDR3: TGTGCCAGCAGCTCTCTGGATAACTATGGCTACACCTTC.

The V gene is TRBV9, the J gene TRBJ2-7; D is perhaps TRBD2 (5 bases). This CDR3 has 15 residues. From germline, CDR1 is SGDLS and CDR2 YYNGEE. V lost 4 bases and J 5 bases, leaving 19 bases between the germline ends. The CDR3 nucleotides read TGTGCCAGCAGCTCTCCATCTAGCTTGCCGGACGAGCAGTACTTC. As protein: CASSSPSSLPDEQYF.

This clone showed up just a few times. This chain links TRBV27 with TRBJ2-1; 7 nucleotides match TRBD2. Germline loops: CDR1 MNHEY, CDR2 SMNVEV (reference sequence). Trimming removed 2 bases from V and 10 bases from J; junction bases left unmatched: 8. The CDR3 consists of 14 residues. The CDR3 is CASSLNPGGFEQFF. CDR3 bases: TGTGCCAGCAGTTTAAATCCGGGGGGTTTCGAGCAGTTCTTC.

The chain is built from TRBV5-1 and TRBJ1-1; D might be TRBD1 (6 bases). There are 14 residues in the CDR3. The V gene's germline CDR1 is SGHRS and CDR2 YFSETQ. Between the trimmed V and J ends, which lost 4 bases and 9 bases, there was a span of 19 bases. The CDR3 nucleotides read TGCGCCAGCAGCCAAGCGGGGGCGGGCGGGAAAGCTTTCTTT. Its translation is CASSQAGAGGKAFF.

CDR3 region: CASTVWTADTQYF. The CDR3 region has the DNA TGTGCCAGCACAGTCTGGACGGCAGATACGCAGTATTTT. The chain employs TRBV2 and TRBJ2-3; D ambiguous. The CDR3 runs to 13 residues. Germline V CDR1 and CDR2: SNHLY, FYNNEI. Deletions cut 7 bases from V and 4 bases from J, with 12 bases between.

This rearrangement joins TRBV2 to TRBJ2-1; maybe TRBD2 (5 bases). CDR3 length equals 14 residues. Deletions cut 7 bases from V and 2 bases from J, with 12 bases between. In germline, CDR1 is SNHLY, CDR2 FYNNEI. In DNA, the CDR3 is TGTGCCAGCATCCCCGTGGGAGCCTACAATGAGCAGTTCTTC. It codes for CASIPVGAYNEQFF.

This chain uses TRBV7-3 with TRBJ2-7; 8 nucleotides line up with TRBD2. V lost 2 bases to trimming and J lost 5 bases; unmatched junction nucleotides: 14. The CDR3 is 17 residues long. CDR1 SGHTA and CDR2 FQGTGA come from the germline V gene. The CDR3 loop is CASSLVGGALERNEQYF. The CDR3, as DNA: TGTGCCAGCAGCTTAGTCGGGGGGGCGTTAGAAAGGAACGAGCAGTACTTC.

The CDR3 DNA is TGTGCCAGCTCACCAAGCACAGTCTCGAACAATGAGCAGTTCTTC. Its translation: CASSPSTVSNNEQFF. V is TRBV18 and J is TRBJ2-1, with unresolved D. From germline, CDR1 is KGHSH and CDR2 LQKENI. The CDR3 covers 15 residues. Trimming took off 2 bases at V and 5 bases at J, with 13 bases between the two ends.

The chain joins TRBV18 to TRBJ1-5; no reliable D call. Germline V gene lookup returns CDR1 KGHSH and CDR2 LQKENI. This CDR3 contains 13 residues. V lost 2 bases to trimming and J lost 7 bases, with 9 bases between them. CDR3 in DNA: TGTGCCAGCTCACCAGTCCGAGAGCAGCCCCAGCATTTT. Encoded protein: CASSPVREQPQHF.

In its sample, this clone was seen a few times. The V gene is TRBV7-9, the J gene TRBJ2-2; D gene uncertain. There are 14 residues in the CDR3. The germline V gene encodes CDR1 SEHNR and CDR2 FQNEAQ (reference sequence). V lost 6 bases and J lost 2, with 10 bases in between. The DNA for the CDR3 is TGTGCCAGCAGACTGACGGACAACACCGGGGAGCTGTTTTTT. This sequence encodes CASRLTDNTGELFF.

The rearrangement uses TRBV9 and TRBJ2-7, with TRBD1 matching over 10 bases. V lost 4 bases and J lost 3; bases outside the gene matches: 10. There are 16 residues in the CDR3. Per germline, CDR1 SGDLS and CDR2 YYNGEE. The CDR3 coding sequence is TGTGCCAGCAGCATACCGGGACAGGGGTCGTGCTACGAGCAGTACTTC. Amino acid sequence: CASSIPGQGSCYEQYF.

The chain uses TRBV4-2 and TRBJ1-2; no firm D call. Germline loops: CDR1 LGHNA, CDR2 YNFKEQ. CDR3 length: 13 residues. The ends were cut back, 0 bases at V and 1 base at J, with 3 bases in the middle. The CDR3 bases are TGTGCCAGCAGCCAAGAGGATAACTATGGCTACACCTTC. This codes for CASSQEDNYGYTF.

The chain carries TRBV4-1 and TRBJ1-2, with no clear D. Germline V gives CDR1 MGHRA, CDR2 YSYEKL. V gave up 6 bases and J gave up 2 bases, with 10 bases separating them. The CDR3 sequence is 13 residues long. This chain's CDR3 is CASRPLGNYGYTF. In nucleotides, the CDR3 is TGCGCCAGCAGGCCCCTAGGGAACTATGGCTACACCTTC.

The chain joins TRBV18 to TRBJ2-5; D uncertain. Trimming took off 0 bases at V and 0 bases at J, with 2 bases between the two ends. Germline CDR1 reads KGHSH; CDR2 reads LQKENI. The CDR3 has 13 amino acids. DNA of the CDR3: TGTGCCAGCTCACCACCGAACCAAGAGACCCAGTACTTC. Translation gives CASSPPNQETQYF.

This chain links TRBV7-2 with TRBJ2-3; no firm D call. This CDR3 has 13 amino acids. Trimming stripped 6 bases from V and 4 bases from J, with 11 bases between. Germline CDR1 reads SGHTA; CDR2 reads FQGNSA. In nucleotides, the CDR3 is TGTGCCAGCAGAGGTGTGGGCCCAGATACGCAGTATTTT. Translated, it gives CASRGVGPDTQYF. The variable domain in full, with the rest retrieved from reference TRBV7-2 and TRBJ2-3, is GAGVSQSPSNKVTEKGKDVELRCDPISGHTALYWYRQSLGQGLEFLIYFQGNSAPDKSGLPSDRFSAERTGGSVSTLTIQRTQQEDSAVYLCASRGVGPDTQYFGPGTRLTVL.

The V and J genes are TRBV5-4 and TRBJ2-5, with D tentatively TRBD1 (6 bases). V lost 4 bases to trimming and J lost 5 bases, with 18 bases between them. The CDR3 has 15 residues. CDR1 and CDR2 (germline): SGHNT, YYREEE (reference sequence). The DNA for the CDR3 is TGTGCCAGCAGCGCCGGACAGATCCTACGGGAGACCCAGTACTTC. Amino acid sequence: CASSAGQILRETQYF.

Here the CDR3 DNA reads TGTGCCAGCAGCTTAAATTCTGGGGCCAACGTCCTGACTTTC. This codes for CASSLNSGANVLTF. The V call is TRBV7-3, the J call TRBJ2-6; D gene ambiguous. V was clipped by 1 base and J by 1 base, with 2 bases between them. Germline V gene data show CDR1 as SGHTA and CDR2 as FQGTGA. This CDR3 has 14 amino acids. Combining the CDR3 with reference TRBV7-3 and TRBJ2-6 gives the whole variable domain GAGVSQTPSNKVTEKGKYVELRCDPISGHTALYWYRQSLGQGPEFLIYFQGTGAADDSGLPNDRFFAVRPEGSVSTLKIQRTERGDSAVYLCASSLNSGANVLTFGAGSRLTVL.

This chain uses TRBV7-3 with TRBJ1-2, with TRBD1 matching 9 bases. The germline gives CDR1 SGHTA, CDR2 FQGTGA. Trimming cost V 3 bases and J 12 bases; bases outside gene matches: 8. The CDR3 has 13 residues. The CDR3 DNA follows: TGTGCCAGCAGCTTCGATTGGGACAGGGCACACACCTTC. Amino acid sequence: CASSFDWDRAHTF.